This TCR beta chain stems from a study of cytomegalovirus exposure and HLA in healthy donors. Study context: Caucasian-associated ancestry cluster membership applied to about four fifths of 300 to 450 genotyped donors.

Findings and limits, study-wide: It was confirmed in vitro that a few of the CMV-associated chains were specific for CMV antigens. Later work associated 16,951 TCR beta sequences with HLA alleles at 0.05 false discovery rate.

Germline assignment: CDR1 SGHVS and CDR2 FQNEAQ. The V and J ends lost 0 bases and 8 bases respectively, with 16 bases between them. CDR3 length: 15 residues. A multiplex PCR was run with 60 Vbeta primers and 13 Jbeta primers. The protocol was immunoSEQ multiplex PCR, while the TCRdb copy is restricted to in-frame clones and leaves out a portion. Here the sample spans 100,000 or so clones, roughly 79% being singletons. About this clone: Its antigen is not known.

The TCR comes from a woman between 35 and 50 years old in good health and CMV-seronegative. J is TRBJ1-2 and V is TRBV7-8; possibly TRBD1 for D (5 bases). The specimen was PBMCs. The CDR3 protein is CASSLAAGQGVGYTF. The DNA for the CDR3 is TGTGCCAGCAGCTTAGCGGCAGGGCAAGGGGTAGGCTACACCTTC.